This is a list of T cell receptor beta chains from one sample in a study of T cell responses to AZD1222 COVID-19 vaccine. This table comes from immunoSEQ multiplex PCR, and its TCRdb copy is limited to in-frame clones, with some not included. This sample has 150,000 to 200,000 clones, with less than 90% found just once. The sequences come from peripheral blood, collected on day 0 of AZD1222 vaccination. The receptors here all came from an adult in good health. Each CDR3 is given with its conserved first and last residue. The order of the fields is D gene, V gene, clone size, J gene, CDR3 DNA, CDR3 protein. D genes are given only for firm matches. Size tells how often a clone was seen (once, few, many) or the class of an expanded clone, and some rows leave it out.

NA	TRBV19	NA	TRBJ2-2	TGTGCCAGTAGTATTAACGGCATGAACACCGGGGAGCTGTTTTTT	CASSINGMNTGELFF
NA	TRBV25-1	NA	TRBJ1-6	TGTGCCAGCAGTGCCGAGACAGCAAATTCACCCCTCCACTTT	CASSAETANSPLHF
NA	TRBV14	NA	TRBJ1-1	TGTGCCAGCAGCCAAGATTGGGGGGATACTGAAGCTTTCTTT	CASSQDWGDTEAFF
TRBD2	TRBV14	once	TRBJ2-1	TGTGCCAGCAGCCAAGCGGGAGGGCGATGGGGGCAGTTCTTC	CASSQAGGRWGQFF
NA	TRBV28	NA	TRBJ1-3	TGTGCCAGCAGTTTTGGTATATTCTCTGGAAACACCATATATTTT	CASSFGIFSGNTIYF
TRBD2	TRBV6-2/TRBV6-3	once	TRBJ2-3	TGTGCCAGCAGTCTAGCGGGAGGGAGAACAGATACGCAGTATTTT	CASSLAGGRTDTQYF
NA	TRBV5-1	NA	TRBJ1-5	TGCGCCAGCAGCCCATCCGCCGGCAATCAGCCCCAGCATTTT	CASSPSAGNQPQHF
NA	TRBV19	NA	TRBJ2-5	TGTGCCAGTAGTAGCCCGGCGAGGGTAGGCGAAGAGACCCAGTACTTC	CASSSPARVGEETQYF
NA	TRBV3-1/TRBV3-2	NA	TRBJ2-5	TGTGCCAGCAGCCAACCTAGGAGCGTCCAAGAGACCCAGTACTTC	CASSQPRSVQETQYF
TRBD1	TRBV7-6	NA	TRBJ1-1	TGTGCCAGCAGTGAGAACGCAGGGGGCTTGAACACTGAAGCTTTCTTT	CASSENAGGLNTEAFF
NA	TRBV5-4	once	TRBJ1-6	TGTGCCAGCAGCATGTGGGCAGCTTCATCACCCCTCCACTTT	CASSMWAASSPLHF
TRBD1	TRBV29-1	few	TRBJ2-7	TGCAGCGTTGACAGGGGGTGCGAGCAGTACTTC	CSVDRGCEQYF
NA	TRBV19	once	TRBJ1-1	TGTGCCAGTTCGTTCGGAGCCATGAACACTGAAGCTTTCTTT	CASSFGAMNTEAFF
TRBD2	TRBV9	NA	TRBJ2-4	TGTGCCAGCAGCCCAGCGCTAGCGGGAGGGGTCAAAAACATTCAGTACTTC	CASSPALAGGVKNIQYF
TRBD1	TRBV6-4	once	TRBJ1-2	TGTGCCAGCAGTGACTCGATCAGGTCCACAGGGGCCTACACCTTC	CASSDSIRSTGAYTF
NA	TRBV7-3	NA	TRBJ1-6	TGTGCCAGCAGCTTATATCAAAGGGTTCGGATTTCACCCCTCCACTTT	CASSLYQRVRISPLHF
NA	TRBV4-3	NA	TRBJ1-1	TGCGCCAGCAGCCAAACTCCTACGGGTTCCAACACTGAAGCTTTCTTT	CASSQTPTGSNTEAFF
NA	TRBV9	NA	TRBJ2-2	TGTGCCAGCAGCGTGCGGGGGACAACGAACACCGGGGAGCTGTTTTTT	CASSVRGTTNTGELFF
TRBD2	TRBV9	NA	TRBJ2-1	TGTGCCAGCAGCGCTACTAGCGGGGGGTACAATGAGCAGTTCTTC	CASSATSGGYNEQFF
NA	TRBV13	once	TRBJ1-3	TGTGCCAGCAGTTCCCCAGGGGTTGGAAACACCATATATTTT	CASSSPGVGNTIYF
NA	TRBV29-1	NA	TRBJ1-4	TGCAGCGTTCGCCTCAATGAAAAACTGTTTTTT	CSVRLNEKLFF
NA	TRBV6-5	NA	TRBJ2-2	TGTGCCAGCAGAGACCCGGCGGGCCGCCGGGAGCTGTTTTTT	CASRDPAGRRELFF
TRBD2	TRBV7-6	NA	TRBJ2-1	TGTGCCAGCAGCTTAGCCTCTAGCGGGAGTTACAATGAGCAGTTCTTC	CASSLASSGSYNEQFF
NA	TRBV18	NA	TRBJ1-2	TGTGCCAGCTCCCGGGACACGGATTCGGTCTACACCTTC	CASSRDTDSVYTF
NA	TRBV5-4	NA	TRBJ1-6	TGTGCCAGCAGCTTCAGACGGGATAATTCACCCCTCCACTTT	CASSFRRDNSPLHF
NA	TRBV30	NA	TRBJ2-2	TGTGCCTGGAGCCCCACCGGGGAGCTGTTTTTT	CAWSPTGELFF
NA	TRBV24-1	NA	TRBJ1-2	TGTGCCACCAGTGATTTGGGAGGGTATGGCTACACCTTC	CATSDLGGYGYTF
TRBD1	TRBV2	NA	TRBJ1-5	TGTGCCAGCAGTAGCAGCCGGGACAGGGGCGTCAGTAGCAATCAGCCCCAGCATTTT	CASSSSRDRGVSSNQPQHF
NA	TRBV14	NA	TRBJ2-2	TGTGCCAGCAGCCCAAGGGTCACAGGGGAGCTGTTTTTT	CASSPRVTGELFF
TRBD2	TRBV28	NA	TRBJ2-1	TGTGCCAGCAGTTTTGATGAATGGACTAGCGGGGGGGCTATTCAGTTCTTC	CASSFDEWTSGGAIQFF
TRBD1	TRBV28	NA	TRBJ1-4	TGTGCCAGCAGTCGACAGGGGGCGCGCGAAAAACTGTTTTTT	CASSRQGAREKLFF
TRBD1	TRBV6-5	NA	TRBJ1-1	TGTGCCAGCAGTCTCCGGACAGGCCCGCCTGCCTTT	CASSLRTGPPAF
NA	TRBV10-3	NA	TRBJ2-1	TGTGCCACGCGGAGCTCCTACAATGAGCAGTTCTTC	CATRSSYNEQFF